The clone carrying this T cell receptor beta chain was counted a few times. Its antigen is unknown. These data come from a study of identical twins. Findings of the study overall: Among beta out-of-frame sequences, excess sharing between twins appeared weaker.

Through template switching, a universal primer site was introduced, and the cDNA contained unique molecular identifiers. TCRdb fed the 5' RACE reads into MiXCR, producing one record per CDR3 protein. The sample has hundreds of thousands of distinct CDR3 sequences; 8.5% to 9.5% are singletons. Healthy Caucasians alone served as donors. The same sample was also studied in work on yellow fever vaccine responses in identical twins. That paper states: Twins showed a vaccine T cell response that reportedly seemed partly convergent, partly personalized.

The sample comprised PBMCs. The origin of this receptor is a woman aged 18-30 years in good health.

CDR3 protein: CASSKGLAADTQYF. The CDR3 region has the DNA TGTGCCAGCAGCAAAGGACTAGCGGCAGATACGCAGTATTTT. The J gene is TRBJ2-3, the V gene TRBV7-2, with 10 bases aligning to TRBD2. CDR3 length: 14 amino acids. Germline trimming cut 5 bases from V and 4 bases from J; bases unmatched to any gene: 3. CDR1 is SGHTA and CDR2 is FQGNSA in the germline V gene. Looking up the rest from reference TRBV7-2 and TRBJ2-3 gives the full variable domain: GAGVSQSPSNKVTEKGKDVELRCDPISGHTALYWYRQSLGQGLEFLIYFQGNSAPDKSGLPSDRFSAERTGGSVSTLTIQRTQQEDSAVYLCASSKGLAADTQYFGPGTRLTVL.